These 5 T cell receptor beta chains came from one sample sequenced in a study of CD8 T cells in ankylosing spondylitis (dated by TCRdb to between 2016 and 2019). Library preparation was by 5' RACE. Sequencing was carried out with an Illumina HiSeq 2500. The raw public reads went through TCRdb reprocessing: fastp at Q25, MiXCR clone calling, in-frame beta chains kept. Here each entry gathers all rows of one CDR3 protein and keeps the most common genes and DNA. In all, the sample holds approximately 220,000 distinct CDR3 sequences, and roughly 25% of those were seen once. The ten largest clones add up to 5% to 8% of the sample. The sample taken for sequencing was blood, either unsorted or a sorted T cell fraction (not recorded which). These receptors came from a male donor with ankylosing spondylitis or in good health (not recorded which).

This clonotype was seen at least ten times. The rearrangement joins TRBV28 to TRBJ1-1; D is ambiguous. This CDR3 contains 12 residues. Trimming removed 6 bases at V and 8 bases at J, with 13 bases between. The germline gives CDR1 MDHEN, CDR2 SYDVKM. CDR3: CASRSRGLEAFF. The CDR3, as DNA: TGTGCCAGCAGGTCCCGAGGTCTAGAAGCTTTCTTT.

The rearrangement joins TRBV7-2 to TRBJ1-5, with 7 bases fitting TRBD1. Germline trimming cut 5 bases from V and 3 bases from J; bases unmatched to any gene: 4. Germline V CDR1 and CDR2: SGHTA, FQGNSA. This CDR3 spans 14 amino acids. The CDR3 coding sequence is TGTGCCAGCAGCGCCGGACAGGTCAATCAGCCCCAGCATTTT. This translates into CASSAGQVNQPQHF.

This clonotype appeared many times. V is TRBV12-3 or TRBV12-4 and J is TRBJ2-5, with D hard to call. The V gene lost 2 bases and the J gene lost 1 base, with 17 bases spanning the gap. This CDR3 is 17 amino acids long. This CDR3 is CASSLNGPAGVQETQYF. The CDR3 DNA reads TGTGCCAGCAGTTTAAATGGCCCTGCTGGGGTCCAAGAGACCCAGTACTTC.

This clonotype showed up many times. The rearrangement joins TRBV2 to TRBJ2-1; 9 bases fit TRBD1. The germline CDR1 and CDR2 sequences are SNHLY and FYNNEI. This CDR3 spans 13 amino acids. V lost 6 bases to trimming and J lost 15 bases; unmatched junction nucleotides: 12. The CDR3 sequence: CASRPRDRVHRFF. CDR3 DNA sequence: TGTGCCAGCAGACCCCGGGACAGGGTACATCGGTTCTTC.

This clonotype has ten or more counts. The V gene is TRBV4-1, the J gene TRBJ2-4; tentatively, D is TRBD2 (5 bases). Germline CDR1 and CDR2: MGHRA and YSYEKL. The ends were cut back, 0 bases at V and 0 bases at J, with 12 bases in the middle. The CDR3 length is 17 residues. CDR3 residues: CASSQDPTKLAKNIQYF. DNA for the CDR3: TGCGCCAGCAGCCAAGATCCGACTAAACTAGCCAAAAACATTCAGTACTTC.